Listed below are T cell receptor beta chains from one sample, sequenced in a study of blood T cell repertoires in COVID-19. Profiled with immunoSEQ multiplex PCR; TCRdb holds only in-frame clones, not every one. The sample carries 140,000 to 150,000 clones, approximately 91% recorded once. Sequences were obtained from peripheral blood. The receptors were gathered from an older man with acute or convalescent COVID-19. CDR3s include the opening cysteine and the closing phenylalanine or tryptophan. Each record gives: V gene, J gene, D gene, clone size, CDR3 protein, CDR3 DNA. D genes are given only for firm matches. Some rows have no size entry. The others give once, few or many, or a class for an expanded clone.

TRBV7-9	TRBJ1-5	TRBD1	.	CASSLGRTGNHQPQHF	TGTGCCAGCAGCTTAGGGCGGACAGGTAACCATCAGCCCCAGCATTTT
TRBV11-2	TRBJ1-1	.	few	CASSLAGSFSVPEAFF	TGTGCCAGCAGCTTAGCCGGGTCCTTTAGCGTCCCTGAAGCTTTCTTT
TRBV28	TRBJ2-4	.	.	CASSPGQAAKNIQYF	TGTGCCAGCAGCCCAGGGCAGGCAGCCAAAAACATTCAGTACTTC
TRBV7-2	TRBJ1-1	.	.	CASSLQANTEAFF	TGTGCCAGCAGCCTACAGGCGAACACTGAAGCTTTCTTT
TRBV19	TRBJ1-2	TRBD1	.	CASSMFAGQGDYGYTF	TGTGCCAGTAGTATGTTTGCGGGACAGGGGGACTATGGCTACACCTTC
TRBV7-6	TRBJ1-5	.	.	CASSLGVGGDQPQHF	TGTGCCAGCAGCTTAGGTGTGGGGGGAGATCAGCCCCAGCATTTT
TRBV4-1	TRBJ1-2	.	once	CASSQSTLTYGYTF	TGCGCCAGCAGCCAATCCACCCTGACTTATGGCTACACCTTC
TRBV6-5	TRBJ2-1	TRBD2	.	CASGTSGSVDEQFF	TGTGCCAGCGGGACTAGCGGGAGTGTCGATGAGCAGTTCTTC
TRBV7-2	TRBJ2-7	.	.	CASSLKGGVSSYEQYF	TGTGCCAGCAGCTTAAAGGGGGGGGTGAGCTCCTACGAGCAGTACTTC
TRBV7-9	TRBJ2-1	TRBD2	once	CASSLGTSGYQEQFF	TGTGCCAGCAGCTTAGGGACTAGCGGGTATCAGGAGCAGTTCTTC
TRBV3-1/TRBV3-2	TRBJ1-1	.	.	CASSQELGGGAEAFF	TGTGCCAGCAGCCAAGAATTAGGGGGAGGGGCTGAAGCTTTCTTT
TRBV25-1	TRBJ2-1	TRBD2	.	CASSGGLAGVLVNEQFF	TGTGCCAGCAGTGGGGGACTAGCGGGAGTTTTGGTCAATGAGCAGTTCTTC
TRBV2	TRBJ2-5	.	few	CASRTTTFQETQYF	TGTGCCAGCAGGACTACAACGTTCCAAGAGACCCAGTACTTC
TRBV21-1	TRBJ2-7	.	.	CASSPRTGDPYEQYF	TGTGCCAGCAGCCCCCGGACAGGGGACCCCTACGAGCAGTACTTC
TRBV18	TRBJ2-1	TRBD1	few	CASSPRETGASSEQFF	TGTGCCAGCTCACCACGGGAGACAGGGGCGTCATCTGAGCAGTTCTTC
TRBV9	TRBJ1-2	TRBD1	.	CASSLRGHGYTF	TGTGCCAGCAGCCTGAGGGGGCATGGCTACACCTTC
TRBV18	TRBJ1-2	.	few	CASSSVYGYTF	TGTGCCAGCTCCTCGGTCTATGGCTACACCTTC
TRBV3-1/TRBV3-2	TRBJ1-6	.	.	CASSPAANSPLHF	TGTGCCAGCAGCCCCGCGGCGAATTCACCCCTCCACTTT
TRBV27	TRBJ1-2	TRBD1	once	CASSPWTGGDGYTF	TGTGCCAGCAGTCCATGGACAGGGGGCGATGGCTACACCTTC
TRBV7-2	TRBJ1-3	.	.	CASSPTGGGGNTIYF	TGTGCCAGCAGCCCGACCGGCGGAGGTGGAAACACCATATATTTT
TRBV14	TRBJ1-4	.	.	CASSQDHRQGLKLFF	TGTGCCAGCAGCCAAGATCATCGTCAGGGGCTGAAACTGTTTTTT
TRBV2	TRBJ1-1	TRBD1	.	CASSGSRGNTEAFF	TGTGCCAGCAGTGGTAGCAGGGGGAATACTGAAGCTTTCTTT
TRBV5-1	TRBJ1-1	TRBD1	.	CASSLGTGTEAFF	TGCGCCAGCAGCTTGGGGACAGGGACTGAAGCTTTCTTT
TRBV2	TRBJ2-2	TRBD1	.	CASSGQGAAGELFF	TGTGCCAGCAGTGGACAGGGTGCAGCGGGGGAGCTGTTTTTT
TRBV2	TRBJ2-2	TRBD2	.	CASRQTSPSGELFF	TGTGCCAGCAGGCAGACTAGCCCGTCCGGGGAGCTGTTTTTT
TRBV2	TRBJ1-4	.	.	CASSANLKLFF	TGTGCCAGCAGTGCTAATCTAAAACTGTTTTTT
TRBV6-1	TRBJ1-1	.	.	CASSETSMNTEAFF	TGTGCCAGCAGTGAAACTTCTATGAACACTGAAGCTTTCTTT
TRBV19	TRBJ1-1	.	.	CASSSTGTLNTEAFF	TGTGCCAGTAGTAGTACCGGGACATTGAACACTGAAGCTTTCTTT
TRBV6-5	TRBJ2-5	TRBD1	.	CASRRQGVETQYF	TGTGCCAGCAGGCGACAGGGGGTAGAGACCCAGTACTTC
TRBV24-1	TRBJ1-1	TRBD1	.	CATRQGAKKNTEAFF	TGTGCCACCCGGCAGGGGGCTAAAAAGAACACTGAAGCTTTCTTT
TRBV19	TRBJ1-2	.	.	CASSEVSAGWHSYGYTF	TGTGCCAGTAGTGAGGTCTCAGCAGGGTGGCATAGCTATGGCTACACCTTC
TRBV27	TRBJ2-1	.	.	CASSFLGGGSYNEQFF	TGTGCCAGCAGTTTCCTCGGGGGAGGCTCCTACAATGAGCAGTTCTTC
TRBV6-5	TRBJ1-1	.	.	CASSPRGANTEAFF	TGTGCCAGCAGCCCGAGAGGAGCGAACACTGAAGCTTTCTTT
TRBV11-3	TRBJ2-1	TRBD2	.	CAGSLELAGVSEQFF	TGTGCCGGCAGTTTAGAGCTAGCGGGAGTCAGTGAGCAGTTCTTC
TRBV30	TRBJ1-1	.	medium-sized	CAWSVLGEDTEAFF	TGTGCCTGGAGTGTACTGGGGGAGGACACTGAAGCTTTCTTT
TRBV6-2/TRBV6-3	TRBJ1-5	.	.	CASSYSSRYQPQHF	TGTGCCAGCAGTTACTCGTCGAGATATCAGCCCCAGCATTTT
TRBV28	TRBJ1-1	.	few	CASSLGQNTEAFF	TGTGCCAGCAGTTTAGGGCAGAACACTGAAGCTTTCTTT
TRBV20-1	TRBJ2-5	TRBD2	.	CSASPRGSGEETQYF	TGCAGTGCTAGTCCCAGGGGTAGCGGGGAAGAGACCCAGTACTTC
TRBV7-2	TRBJ2-7	.	.	CASSLDGVNSYEQYF	TGTGCCAGCAGCTTAGATGGAGTGAACTCCTACGAGCAGTACTTC
TRBV6-4	TRBJ1-2	TRBD1	.	CASSPGGFYGYTF	TGTGCCAGCAGTCCAGGGGGCTTCTATGGCTACACCTTC
TRBV6-5	TRBJ1-2	TRBD1	.	CATIITRQGAGYTF	TGTGCCACTATAATCACTAGACAGGGCGCTGGCTACACCTTC
TRBV15	TRBJ2-3	TRBD2	.	CATSRALIAGSRTDTQYF	TGTGCCACCAGCAGAGCCTTGATAGCGGGATCCCGCACAGATACGCAGTATTTT
TRBV4-2	TRBJ2-3	TRBD1	.	CASSPGQGTTTDTQYF	TGTGCCAGCAGCCCCGGACAGGGGACAACCACAGATACGCAGTATTTT
TRBV5-1	TRBJ2-7	TRBD2	.	CASSLATGRAGEQYF	TGCGCCAGCAGCTTGGCCACCGGGAGGGCCGGGGAGCAGTACTTC
TRBV20-1	TRBJ2-7	.	.	CSASVGAIYEQYF	TGCAGTGCTAGTGTGGGGGCAATCTACGAGCAGTACTTC
TRBV3-1/TRBV3-2	TRBJ2-1	TRBD2	.	CASSRPGGAPYNEQFF	TGTGCCAGCAGCCGGCCCGGGGGGGCCCCCTACAATGAGCAGTTCTTC
TRBV18	TRBJ1-6	.	.	CASSPRRTRDSPLHF	TGTGCCAGCTCACCACGAAGAACCCGGGATTCACCCCTCCACTTT
TRBV9	TRBJ2-7	TRBD1	.	CASSLTGVEQYF	TGTGCCAGCAGCTTGACAGGGGTCGAGCAGTACTTC
TRBV5-4	TRBJ2-2	TRBD1	.	CASSLRTGNTGELFF	TGTGCCAGCAGCTTGCGGACAGGGAACACCGGGGAGCTGTTTTTT
TRBV24-1	TRBJ2-1	TRBD1	.	CATSDSTRDSLFF	TGTGCCACCAGTGATTCGACTCGGGACAGCCTGTTCTTC
TRBV5-1	TRBJ2-7	TRBD1	many	CASRDRGRVYEQYF	TGCGCCAGCAGGGACAGGGGGCGCGTATACGAGCAGTACTTC
TRBV6-5	TRBJ1-2	.	few	CASTLGISGYTF	TGTGCCAGCACCCTAGGCATAAGTGGCTACACCTTC